The 6 T cell receptor beta chains below were found in one sample sequenced in a study of Ad26.COV2.S vaccination and SARS-CoV-2 variants. Treatment indicated: roughly 18 received Ad26.COV2.S at low or high dose, single or two shots; 5 received placebo; per-sample allocation not given. Day 63 following the first vaccine or placebo injection was when the samples were taken. Sequencing was performed with immunoSEQ multiplex PCR; in TCRdb, only in-frame clones are kept and a portion is missing. The data hold some 390,000 clones, with approximately 90% observed a single time. Sequences were derived from peripheral blood, sampled in a trial of Ad26.COV2.S vaccine versus placebo. Receptor source: a person aged 18-60 years who received the Ad26.COV2.S COVID-19 vaccine or a placebo.

Of note for this clone: Mismatch with germline at one junction end may stem from a read error. This chain uses TRBV5-6 with TRBJ1-2; D not certain. Germline CDR1 SGHDT, CDR2 YYEEEE. This CDR3 has 13 amino acids. The CDR3 DNA reads as TGTGCCAGCAGCTTTTACAGAAACTATGGCTACATCTTC. Protein: CASSFYRNYGYIF.

The rearrangement uses TRBV13 and TRBJ1-4, with no clear D. The germline V and J ends were trimmed by 2 bases and 0 bases, with 10 bases remaining between them. The CDR3 has 16 residues. Germline loops: CDR1 PRHDT, CDR2 FYEKMQ (reference sequence). The CDR3 protein is CASSLTLAATNEKLFF. CDR3 nucleotide sequence: TGTGCCAGCAGCTTAACCCTGGCGGCAACTAATGAAAAACTGTTTTTT.

The V gene is TRBV19, the J gene TRBJ1-5, with 7 bases fitting TRBD1. The junction had 5 bases not matched to a gene; V was cut back by 0 bases and J by 6 bases. Germline CDR1 is LNHDA and CDR2 is SQIVND (reference sequence). The CDR3 is 15 amino acids. In DNA, the CDR3 is TGTGCCAGTAGTATAGATCAAGGGGGCCTTCAGCCCCAGCATTTT. Its protein product is CASSIDQGGLQPQHF.

V usage is TRBV6-6 and J usage is TRBJ2-7, with TRBD1 matching over 7 bases. V lost 4 bases to trimming and J lost 3 bases; unmatched junction nucleotides: 3. The germline CDR1 and CDR2 sequences are MNHNY and SVGAGI (reference sequence). The CDR3 length is 13 residues. CDR3 residues: CASSWGQYYEQYF. For the CDR3, the DNA is TGTGCCAGCAGTTGGGGACAGTACTACGAGCAGTACTTC.

The genes are TRBV7-6 and TRBJ1-1, with D possibly matching TRBD1 (5 bases). The CDR3 consists of 15 residues. Germline CDR1 reads SGHVS; CDR2 reads FNYEAQ. With 1 base removed from V and 4 bases from J, the gap between germline ends came to 13 bases. This chain's CDR3 is CASSLVGTVATEAFF. The CDR3 DNA follows: TGTGCCAGCAGCTTAGTTGGGACGGTGGCCACTGAAGCTTTCTTT.

The chain uses TRBV7-2 and TRBJ2-7; the D gene is possibly TRBD1 (6 bases). V lost 5 bases and J 8 bases, leaving 10 bases between the germline ends. The CDR3 spans 11 residues. Germline CDR1 SGHTA, CDR2 FQGNSA. CDR3 protein: CASSITGKQYF. The CDR3 DNA follows: TGTGCCAGCAGCATAACAGGGAAGCAGTACTTC.